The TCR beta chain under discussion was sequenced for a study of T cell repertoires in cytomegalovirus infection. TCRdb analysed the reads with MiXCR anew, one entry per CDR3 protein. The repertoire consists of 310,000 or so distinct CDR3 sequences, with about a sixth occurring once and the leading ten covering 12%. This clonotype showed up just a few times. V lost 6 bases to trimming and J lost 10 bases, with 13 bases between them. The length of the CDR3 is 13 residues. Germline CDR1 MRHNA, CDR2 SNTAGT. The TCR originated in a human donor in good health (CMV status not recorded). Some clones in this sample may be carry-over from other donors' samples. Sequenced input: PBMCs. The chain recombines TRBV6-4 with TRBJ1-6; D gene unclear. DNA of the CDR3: TGTGCCAGCAGGATATTACCCGGCTCACCCCTCCACTTT. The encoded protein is CASRILPGSPLHF.